The sequence of this TCR beta chain was determined in a study of PD-1 blockade in classical Hodgkin lymphoma. Whole-study context: Every 2 weeks, patients got 3 mg/kg intravenous nivolumab. Whole-study findings and limits: Among the patients, those starting nivolumab under 1 year after ASCT were excluded. Prior to therapy, complete responders displayed diversity much like that of newly diagnosed patients. A significant rise in TCR diversity by C4D1 was seen for CD4+ but not CD8+ cells.

The CDR3 consists of 15 residues. The V end lost 0 bases, the J end lost 8 bases, and 16 bases lay between the germline ends. Germline loops: CDR1 MGHRA, CDR2 YSYEKL. Data came from immunoSEQ multiplex PCR; TCRdb stores just in-frame clones and leaves some out. The table lists 95,000 to 120,000 clones, roughly nine tenths of them singletons. All trial patients relapsed after autologous stem cell transplantation. Worth noting for this clone: Its antigen is as yet unknown.

This receptor was obtained from a human donor with classical Hodgkin lymphoma. This sample comprised peripheral blood mononuclear cells (PBMCs), obtained before the second cycle of nivolumab. This chain links TRBV4-1 with TRBJ1-2; D is unclear. The CDR3 sequence is CASSQDLPGRGGYTF. CDR3 bases: TGCGCCAGCAGCCAAGATCTCCCGGGGAGAGGGGGCTACACCTTC.